The 14 T cell receptor beta chains listed next were all sequenced from one sample in a study of regulatory T cells after allogeneic stem cell transplantation. SMARTer RACE cDNA synthesis from RNA preceded amplification of the TCR beta CDR3 region. MiXCR, applied by TCRdb to the 5' RACE reads, yields one record per CDR3 protein. There are about 830 distinct CDR3 sequences in the sample; around 21% occur only once, and roughly 19% lies in the top ten. The sample consisted of sorted CD4+ T cells from blood (whether regulatory or conventional is not recorded), taken 30 days after allogeneic stem cell transplant. These TCRs come from a human patient who had an allogeneic stem cell transplant, so the T cells may come from the graft donor.

A few counts support this clonotype. An end of the junction differs from the germline gene, which may be a read error. The V call is TRBV20-1, the J call TRBJ1-2; no firm D call. The CDR3 extends over 15 amino acids. Looked up from germline, CDR1 is DFQATT and CDR2 is SNEGSKA (reference sequence). The DNA of the CDR3 is TGCAGTGCTAGAGTTATAGGAGGGCTCCTCTATGGCAACACCTTC. It encodes CSARVIGGLLYGNTF.

In this sample, this clonotype is large. The chain combines TRBV24-1 with TRBJ2-1; D ambiguous. There are 12 residues in the CDR3. V lost 7 bases and J 5 bases, leaving 8 bases between the germline ends. Germline loops: CDR1 KGHDR, CDR2 SFDVKD. CDR3 sequence reads: CATSRTNNEQFF. The CDR3 DNA follows: TGTGCCACCAGCCGTACAAACAATGAGCAGTTCTTC.

In its sample, this clonotype ranks as large (0.1 to 1%). V is TRBV6-1 and J is TRBJ2-3; D gene ambiguous. The CDR3 has 14 amino acids. Deletions cut 2 bases from V and 5 bases from J, with 11 bases between. The germline V gene has CDR1 MNHNS and CDR2 SASEGT. In nucleotides, the CDR3 is TGTGCCAGCAGTGAAAGACTTTCCCTAGATACGCAGTATTTT. This codes for CASSERLSLDTQYF.

By share, this clonotype ranks as large. This sequence joins TRBV12-3 or TRBV12-4 and TRBJ2-1; no firm D call. V shed 2 bases and J shed 13 bases, with 9 bases lying between them. This CDR3 comprises 11 residues. The CDR3 region has the DNA TGTGCCAGCAGTTTAATGGGAATTCAGTTCTTC. Amino acids: CASSLMGIQFF.

This clonotype rates as medium-sized. The chain has TRBV6-5 and TRBJ1-2, with 11 bases lining up with TRBD1. This CDR3 is 14 amino acids long. Per the germline V gene, CDR1 is MNHEY and CDR2 is SVGAGI. V was clipped by 6 bases and J by 4 bases; unmatched bases: 4. Here the CDR3 DNA reads TGTGCCAGCAGCCAAGGGACAGGGGGCTATGGCTACACCTTC. Translating it yields CASSQGTGGYGYTF.

Sample share makes this clonotype medium-sized. J is TRBJ1-6 and V is TRBV11-2; perhaps TRBD1 as D (5 bases). V was clipped by 1 base and J by 6 bases, with 16 bases between them. CDR3 length: 17 residues. Germline loops: CDR1 SGHAT, CDR2 FQNNGV. CDR3 sequence reads: CASSLGVGTGVNSPLHF. The CDR3 DNA is TGTGCCAGCAGCTTAGGAGTAGGGACCGGGGTTAATTCACCCCTCCACTTT.

V gene TRBV7-9 combines with J gene TRBJ2-1; possible D gene TRBD1, 5 bases. CDR1 SEHNR and CDR2 FQNEAQ come from the germline V gene (reference sequence). The CDR3 spans 15 residues. Trimming left V 6 bases short and J 8 bases short, with 20 bases between. The CDR3 loop reads CASRKGAGIGDEQFF. CDR3 DNA: TGTGCCAGCAGAAAAGGTGCAGGGATTGGGGATGAGCAGTTCTTC.

This clonotype is medium-sized within its sample. V gene TRBV5-1 combines with J gene TRBJ2-7; D possibly corresponds to TRBD2 (5 bases). Germline V gene data show CDR1 as SGHRS and CDR2 as YFSETQ. V was trimmed by 1 base and J by 5 bases, leaving 22 bases between them. This CDR3 contains 17 residues. The CDR3 sequence: CASSLKGRLPGVHEQYF. In DNA form, the CDR3 reads TGCGCCAGCAGCTTGAAAGGACGACTTCCCGGGGTCCACGAGCAGTACTTC.

This clonotype is labeled as large. The J gene is TRBJ2-2, the V gene TRBV29-1; a possible D gene is TRBD1 (6 bases). Trimming cost V 4 bases and J 7 bases, with 13 bases left between them. This CDR3 has 13 amino acids. Germline CDR1 is SQVTM and CDR2 is ANQGSEA. CDR3 amino acids: CSVARQDGGELFF. The CDR3 DNA reads as TGCAGCGTTGCGCGACAGGACGGCGGGGAGCTGTTTTTT.

By share, this clonotype counts as medium-sized. A much larger clone lies one base from this, so it may be a read error. The chain is built from TRBV11-2 and TRBJ2-7, with D possibly matching TRBD2 (5 bases). Germline-derived CDR1 and CDR2 are SGHAT and FQNNGV. This CDR3 has 12 amino acids. Deletions cut 5 bases from V and 4 bases from J, with 9 bases between. The CDR3 here is CASSRPGYEQYF. The CDR3 DNA follows: TGTGCCAGCAGCCGCCCGGGGTACGAGCAGTACTTC.

Relative to its sample, this clonotype is medium-sized (0.01 to 0.1%). A much larger clone differs by one base, so this may be a read error. J is TRBJ1-5 and V is TRBV6-1; no clear D gene. Germline loops: CDR1 MNHNS, CDR2 SASEGT. V was cut by 5 bases and J by 9 bases, with 14 bases left in between. The CDR3 length is 13 residues. CDR3 sequence: CASSWKEKRPQHF. The DNA of the CDR3 is TGTGCCAGCAGTTGGAAGGAGAAGCGGCCCCAGCATTTT.

This clonotype is large in the sample. This chain links TRBV20-1 with TRBJ2-3; possibly TRBD1 or TRBD2 for D (6 bases each). Germline assignment: CDR1 DFQATT and CDR2 SNEGSKA (reference sequence). V was shortened by 5 bases and J by 1 base, with 10 bases between the two germline ends. This CDR3 is built from 13 residues. CDR3 nucleotides: TGCAGTGCTCGAAGGGGGGGCACAGATACGCAGTATTTT. As protein: CSARRGGTDTQYF.

As regards this clonotype: The germline gene is not matched at one end of the junction; a read error may be the cause. The rearrangement joins TRBV5-1 to TRBJ2-3; no clear D. The length of the CDR3 is 15 residues. Germline V gives CDR1 SGHRS, CDR2 YFSETQ. CDR3: CASGLASSITDTQYF. CDR3 coding DNA: TGCGCCAGCGGCTTGGCCAGCTCAATCACAGATACGCAGTATTTT.

Within the sample, this clonotype is medium-sized (0.01 to 0.1%). The genes are TRBV19 and TRBJ1-4, with 7 bases fitting TRBD1. From germline, CDR1 is LNHDA and CDR2 SQIVND (reference sequence). CDR3 length equals 14 residues. The J segment lost 3 bases and the V segment lost 5 bases, leaving 3 bases of the junction unmatched. CDR3 protein: CASSSGQANEKLFF. CDR3 DNA sequence: TGTGCCAGTAGTTCCGGACAGGCTAATGAAAAACTGTTTTTT.